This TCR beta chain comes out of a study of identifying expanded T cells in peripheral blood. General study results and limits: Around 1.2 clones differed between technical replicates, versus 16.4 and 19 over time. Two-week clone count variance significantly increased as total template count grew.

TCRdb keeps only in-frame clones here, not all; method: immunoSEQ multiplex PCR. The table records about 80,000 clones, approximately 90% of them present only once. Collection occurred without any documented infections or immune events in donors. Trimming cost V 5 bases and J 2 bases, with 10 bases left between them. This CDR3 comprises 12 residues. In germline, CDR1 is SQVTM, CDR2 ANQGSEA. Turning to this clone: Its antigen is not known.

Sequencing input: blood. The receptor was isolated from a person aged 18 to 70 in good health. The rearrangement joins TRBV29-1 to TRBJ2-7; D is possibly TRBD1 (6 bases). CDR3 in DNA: TGCAGCGTTCGACAGGATACCTACGAGCAGTACTTC. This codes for CSVRQDTYEQYF.